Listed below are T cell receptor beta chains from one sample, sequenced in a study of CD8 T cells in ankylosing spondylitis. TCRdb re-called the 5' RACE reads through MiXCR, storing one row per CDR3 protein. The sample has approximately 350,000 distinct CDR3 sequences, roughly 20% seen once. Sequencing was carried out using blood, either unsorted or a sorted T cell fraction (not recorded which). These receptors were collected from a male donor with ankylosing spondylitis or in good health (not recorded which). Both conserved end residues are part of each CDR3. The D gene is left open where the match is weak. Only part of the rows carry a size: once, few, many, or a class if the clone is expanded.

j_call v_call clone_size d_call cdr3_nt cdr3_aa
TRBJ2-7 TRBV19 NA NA TGTGCCAGTAGCGGGACGACGGATCCTTCCTACGAGCAGTACTTC CASSGTTDPSYEQYF
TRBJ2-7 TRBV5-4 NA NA TGTGCCAGCAGCGACACCTCCACAGGGTACCCCTACGAGCAGTACTTC CASSDTSTGYPYEQYF
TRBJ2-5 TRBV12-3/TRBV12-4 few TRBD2 TGTGCCAGCAGTTGGGACTATGTCGAGACCCAGTACTTC CASSWDYVETQYF
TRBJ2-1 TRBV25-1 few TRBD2 TGTGCCAGCAGGAGTGGGCGGGGGGCGTACAATGAGCAGTTCTTC CASRSGRGAYNEQFF
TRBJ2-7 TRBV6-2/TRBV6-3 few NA TGTGCCAGCAGTTACGCTGAACTCTACGAGCAGTACTTC CASSYAELYEQYF
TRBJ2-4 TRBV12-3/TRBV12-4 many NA TGTGCCAGCAGTTTTTCAGGGTCGGACATTCAGTACTTC CASSFSGSDIQYF
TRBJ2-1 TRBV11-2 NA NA TGTGCCAGCAGCTTAGATAAAGCCCGTTACAATGAGCAGTTCTTC CASSLDKARYNEQFF
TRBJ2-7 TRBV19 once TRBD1 TGTGCCAGTACCCGACAGGGACCAACTAAGCAGTACTTC CASTRQGPTKQYF
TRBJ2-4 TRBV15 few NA TGTGCCACCAGCATATCTGCCGGGCAGGGGCTGGTCATTCAGTACTTC CATSISAGQGLVIQYF
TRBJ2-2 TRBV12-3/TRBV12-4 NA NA TGTGCCAGCAGTTTACAACTACTTCGGGTCGGGGAGCTGTTTTTT CASSLQLLRVGELFF
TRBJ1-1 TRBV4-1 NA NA TGCGCCAGCAGCCTCTATGCCGGGGGGTTAGGTGAAGCTTTCTTT CASSLYAGGLGEAFF
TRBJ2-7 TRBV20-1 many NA TGCAGTGCTAGGGATTACGAGCAGTACTTC CSARDYEQYF
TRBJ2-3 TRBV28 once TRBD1 TGTGCCAGCAGTACCCGACAGGGGCCAGATACGCAGTATTTT CASSTRQGPDTQYF
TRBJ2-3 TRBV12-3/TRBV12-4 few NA TGTGCCAGCACTTTGCGCCCTAGCACAGATACGCAGTATTTT CASTLRPSTDTQYF
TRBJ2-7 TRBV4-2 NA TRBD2 TGTGCCAGCAGCCAAGAGGCGGGGGACCCCTACGAGCAGTACTTC CASSQEAGDPYEQYF
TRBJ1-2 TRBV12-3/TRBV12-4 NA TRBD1 TGTGCCAGCAGTGGGGGACAGTATAACTATGGCTACACCTTC CASSGGQYNYGYTF
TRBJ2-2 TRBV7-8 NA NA TGTGCCAGCACCTGGTACACCGGGGAGCTGTTTTTT CASTWYTGELFF
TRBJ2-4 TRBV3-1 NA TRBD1 TGTGCCAGCAGCCGGGTCAGGGGGCCTTGGGCAAACATTCAGTACTTC CASSRVRGPWANIQYF
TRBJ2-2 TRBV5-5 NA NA TGTGCCAGCAGCACGACCCCGGGGACCGGGGAGCTGTTTTTT CASSTTPGTGELFF
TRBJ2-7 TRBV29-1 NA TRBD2 TGCAGCGTTATAGCGGGGGGTCCCTACGAGCAGTACTTC CSVIAGGPYEQYF
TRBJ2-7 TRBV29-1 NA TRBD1 TGCAGCGCAGGGACAGGGGGCCCCTACGAGCAGTACTTC CSAGTGGPYEQYF
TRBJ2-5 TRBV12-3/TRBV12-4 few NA TGTGCCAGCAGTTTAGTTATCCAAGAGACCCAGTACTTC CASSLVIQETQYF
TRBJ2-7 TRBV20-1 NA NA TGCAGTGCTAGTTACTGGGGGCAAGCCTACGAGCAGTACTTC CSASYWGQAYEQYF
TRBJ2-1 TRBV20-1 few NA TGCAGTGCTAGAGATCTCGGCGGATTCTACAATGAGCAGTTCTTC CSARDLGGFYNEQFF